This is a list of T cell receptor beta chains from one sample in a study of blood T cell repertoires in COVID-19. The data were produced by immunoSEQ multiplex PCR, yet TCRdb's version contains in-frame clones alone and is incomplete. The table records hundreds of thousands of clones, roughly nine tenths of them present only once. The sample was peripheral blood. All receptors derive from a man aged 18 to 35 with active or convalescent COVID-19. The CDR3 runs from the conserved cysteine through the conserved F or W. D genes are given only for firm matches. The listing skips clone size in some rows; elsewhere it reads once, few, many or a size class.

d_gene: .
abundance: .
j_gene: TRBJ1-1
v_gene: TRBV29-1
CDR3nt: TGCAGCGTTCGAACAGGGAACACTGAAGCTTTCTTT
CDR3aa: CSVRTGNTEAFF

d_gene: TRBD1
abundance: .
j_gene: TRBJ1-1
v_gene: TRBV19
CDR3nt: TGTGCCAGTAGTGTGTACCTCCGGGACAGGAACACTGAAGCTTTCTTT
CDR3aa: CASSVYLRDRNTEAFF

d_gene: .
abundance: .
j_gene: TRBJ2-7
v_gene: TRBV18
CDR3nt: TGTGCCAGCTCACGGCCGGGCTCCTACGAGCAGTACTTC
CDR3aa: CASSRPGSYEQYF

d_gene: .
abundance: .
j_gene: TRBJ2-1
v_gene: TRBV18
CDR3nt: TGTGCCAGCTCAATTGGAGCAGGGGCACCCCTCAATGAGCAGTTCTTC
CDR3aa: CASSIGAGAPLNEQFF

d_gene: .
abundance: few
j_gene: TRBJ1-2
v_gene: TRBV2
CDR3nt: TGTGCCAGCAGCGGAGGGCAGGGAGGGGACTATGGCTACACCTTC
CDR3aa: CASSGGQGGDYGYTF

d_gene: TRBD2
abundance: .
j_gene: TRBJ2-1
v_gene: TRBV5-1
CDR3nt: TGCGCCAGCGGCGGGAGCAAGATTAGCGGGAGGTGGAATGAGCAGTTCTTC
CDR3aa: CASGGSKISGRWNEQFF

d_gene: TRBD1
abundance: .
j_gene: TRBJ1-1
v_gene: TRBV18
CDR3nt: TGTGCCAGCTCCGGACAGGCGAACACTGAAGCTTTCTTT
CDR3aa: CASSGQANTEAFF

d_gene: .
abundance: .
j_gene: TRBJ2-7
v_gene: TRBV4-3
CDR3nt: TGCGCCAGCAGCCAAGATCGGCAGGGGTCACGGTACTTC
CDR3aa: CASSQDRQGSRYF

d_gene: .
abundance: .
j_gene: TRBJ2-2
v_gene: TRBV5-1
CDR3nt: TGCGCCAGCAGCCCCGGACTGGAGACCGGGGAGCTGTTTTTT
CDR3aa: CASSPGLETGELFF

d_gene: .
abundance: .
j_gene: TRBJ1-5
v_gene: TRBV9
CDR3nt: TGTGCCAGCAGCGTAGGGAGTTGGCAGCCCCAGCATTTT
CDR3aa: CASSVGSWQPQHF

d_gene: .
abundance: once
j_gene: TRBJ1-4
v_gene: TRBV6-5
CDR3nt: TGTGCCAGCTGCGGTCGCTTGGATGAAAAACTGTTTTTT
CDR3aa: CASCGRLDEKLFF

d_gene: .
abundance: .
j_gene: TRBJ2-5
v_gene: TRBV11-3
CDR3nt: TGTGCCAGCAGCTTACAGGGTGTGGAGACCCAGTACTTC
CDR3aa: CASSLQGVETQYF

d_gene: TRBD1
abundance: once
j_gene: TRBJ2-7
v_gene: TRBV3-1/TRBV3-2
CDR3nt: TGTGCCAGCAGCCCGGGACAGGGCTCCTACGAGCAGTACTTC
CDR3aa: CASSPGQGSYEQYF

d_gene: .
abundance: .
j_gene: TRBJ2-7
v_gene: TRBV5-1
CDR3nt: TGCGCCAGCAGCTTGGACGGAGCCTACGAGCAGTACTTC
CDR3aa: CASSLDGAYEQYF

d_gene: .
abundance: once
j_gene: TRBJ1-1
v_gene: TRBV7-2
CDR3nt: TGTGCCAGCAGCTTAGGGCTTTTAAAGACTGAAGCTTTCTTT
CDR3aa: CASSLGLLKTEAFF

d_gene: .
abundance: .
j_gene: TRBJ1-2
v_gene: TRBV30
CDR3nt: TGTGCTAAAGGACAGACCTTTAACTATGGCTACACCTTC
CDR3aa: CAKGQTFNYGYTF

d_gene: TRBD2
abundance: .
j_gene: TRBJ2-3
v_gene: TRBV28
CDR3nt: TGTGCCAGCAGTCTAAGGAACCCTCTAGCGGGAGGGGTCACAGATACGCAGTATTTT
CDR3aa: CASSLRNPLAGGVTDTQYF

d_gene: .
abundance: .
j_gene: TRBJ2-7
v_gene: TRBV29-1
CDR3nt: TGCAGCGTTGTCGGGCAGGGGTTCTACGAGCAGTACTTC
CDR3aa: CSVVGQGFYEQYF

d_gene: .
abundance: .
j_gene: TRBJ1-2
v_gene: TRBV6-6
CDR3nt: TGTGCCAGCAGTCCAGAGGCCAGGGCGGACTATGGCTACACCTTC
CDR3aa: CASSPEARADYGYTF

d_gene: .
abundance: .
j_gene: TRBJ2-7
v_gene: TRBV9
CDR3nt: TGTGCCAGCAGCGTAGGACAGACGAGCTCCTACGAGCAGTACTTC
CDR3aa: CASSVGQTSSYEQYF

d_gene: TRBD1
abundance: .
j_gene: TRBJ1-5
v_gene: TRBV2
CDR3nt: TGTGCCAGCAGGGAGGACAGGGGAGGTCAGCCCCAGCATTTT
CDR3aa: CASREDRGGQPQHF

d_gene: TRBD1
abundance: .
j_gene: TRBJ1-5
v_gene: TRBV28
CDR3nt: TGTGCCAGCAGTTTCAATCAGGGGGCCCAACATCAGCCCCAGCATTTT
CDR3aa: CASSFNQGAQHQPQHF

d_gene: .
abundance: .
j_gene: TRBJ1-5
v_gene: TRBV19
CDR3nt: TGTGCCAGTAGTCCTCATAGGGGGGGGACCGGAAACAATCAGCCCCAGCATTTT
CDR3aa: CASSPHRGGTGNNQPQHF

d_gene: TRBD1
abundance: .
j_gene: TRBJ1-1
v_gene: TRBV7-9
CDR3nt: TGTGCCAGCAGCACCGGGACAGTAGTAGGCACTGAAGCTTTCTTT
CDR3aa: CASSTGTVVGTEAFF

d_gene: .
abundance: .
j_gene: TRBJ1-2
v_gene: TRBV28
CDR3nt: TGTGCCAGCAGCCCCGGCGGGGCAGGGTCTAACTATGGCTACACCTTC
CDR3aa: CASSPGGAGSNYGYTF

d_gene: .
abundance: .
j_gene: TRBJ1-1
v_gene: TRBV12-3/TRBV12-4
CDR3nt: TGTGCCAGCACCAAGGACTTGGGCACTGAAGCTTTCTTT
CDR3aa: CASTKDLGTEAFF

d_gene: .
abundance: .
j_gene: TRBJ1-1
v_gene: TRBV5-1
CDR3nt: TGCGCCAGCAGCTTGGTAATGGGAGACACTGAAGCTTTCTTT
CDR3aa: CASSLVMGDTEAFF

d_gene: .
abundance: .
j_gene: TRBJ2-1
v_gene: TRBV27
CDR3nt: TGTGCCAGCAGAGTAGGCGGGTCTAACAATGAGCAGTTCTTC
CDR3aa: CASRVGGSNNEQFF

d_gene: .
abundance: .
j_gene: TRBJ1-2
v_gene: TRBV6-2/TRBV6-3
CDR3nt: TGTGCCAGCAGTTCCCGGGACATCGGTCATGGCTACACCTTC
CDR3aa: CASSSRDIGHGYTF

d_gene: .
abundance: once
j_gene: TRBJ1-3
v_gene: TRBV6-5
CDR3nt: TGTGCCAGCAGTTACATTCGAATGGACGGGAGAAACACCATATATTTT
CDR3aa: CASSYIRMDGRNTIYF

d_gene: .
abundance: once
j_gene: TRBJ2-7
v_gene: TRBV5-1
CDR3nt: TGCGCCAGCAGCTTGGAGACTCAATACGAGCAGTACTTC
CDR3aa: CASSLETQYEQYF

d_gene: TRBD1
abundance: .
j_gene: TRBJ2-7
v_gene: TRBV9
CDR3nt: TGTGCCAGCAGCGCCCCCGGGACAGGCTTGAGCGAGCAGTACTTC
CDR3aa: CASSAPGTGLSEQYF

d_gene: .
abundance: .
j_gene: TRBJ1-5
v_gene: TRBV25-1
CDR3nt: TGTGCCAGCAGTGACTCCGGGACACCCAATCAGCCCCAGCATTTT
CDR3aa: CASSDSGTPNQPQHF

d_gene: .
abundance: .
j_gene: TRBJ1-5
v_gene: TRBV5-6
CDR3nt: TGTGCCAGCAGCTTTCGGGGGTACAATCAGCCCCAGCATTTT
CDR3aa: CASSFRGYNQPQHF

d_gene: .
abundance: .
j_gene: TRBJ1-1
v_gene: TRBV7-9
CDR3nt: TGTGCCAGCAGCTTAGGGAGAAACACTGAAGCTTTCTTT
CDR3aa: CASSLGRNTEAFF